What follows are 11 T cell receptor beta chains derived from one specimen sequenced in a study of blood T cell repertoires in COVID-19. Clones were sequenced by immunoSEQ multiplex PCR, and TCRdb holds only the in-frame ones, with some missing. The repertoire consists of a few hundred thousand clones, with about 88% occurring once and the leading ten covering approximately 4%. Source material: peripheral blood. The receptors stem from a man aged 55 to 70 who had recovered from COVID-19.

The V call is TRBV3-1 (or the pseudogene TRBV3-2), the J call TRBJ1-1, with 8 bases matching TRBD1. Germline assignment: CDR1 LGHDT and CDR2 YNNKEL (reference sequence). Losses at the gene ends were 6 bases for V and 2 bases for J; bases not matched to a gene: 8. There are 15 residues in the CDR3. The CDR3 DNA follows: TGTGCCAGCAGGCCCTCAGGGGGCATAAACACTGAAGCTTTCTTT. Translated, it gives CASRPSGGINTEAFF.

The chain carries TRBV6-5 and TRBJ1-5; the D is unclear. CDR1 is MNHEY and CDR2 is SVGAGI in the germline V gene. Trimming took 8 bases from V and 6 from J, leaving 14 bases between them. The CDR3 extends over 13 amino acids. As DNA, the CDR3 is TGTGCCAGCCGCCCGGGGTTTGGTCAGCCCCAGCATTTT. Protein sequence: CASRPGFGQPQHF.

This chain connects TRBV6-2 or TRBV6-3 to TRBJ1-5, with 7 nucleotides matching TRBD1. Germline lookup yields CDR1 MNHEY and CDR2 SVGEGT. This CDR3 comprises 14 residues. Trimming at V came to 6 bases and at J to 3 bases, leaving 5 bases not matched to a gene. The CDR3 nucleotides read TGTGCCAGCAGCGGACAGGCCCCCAATCAGCCCCAGCATTTT. Amino acids: CASSGQAPNQPQHF.

V is TRBV10-3 and J is TRBJ1-1; TRBD1 matches 7 bases. The CDR3 covers 12 residues. Germline assignment: CDR1 ENHRY and CDR2 SYGVKD. The J segment lost 5 bases and the V segment lost 6 bases, leaving 3 bases of the junction unmatched. CDR3 nucleotide sequence: TGTGCCATCAGGATACAGGGGACTGAAGCTTTCTTT. It specifies CAIRIQGTEAFF.

The chain joins TRBV4-2 to TRBJ2-1, with 10 nucleotides matching TRBD1. The germline CDR1 and CDR2 sequences are LGHNA and YNFKEQ. V dropped 4 bases and J dropped 2; count of bases not matched to a gene: 2. CDR3 length equals 15 residues. The CDR3 reads CASSPGQGPYNEQFF. The CDR3 DNA is TGTGCCAGCAGCCCGGGACAGGGGCCCTACAATGAGCAGTTCTTC.

The chain has TRBV7-2 and TRBJ2-2; the D is unclear. The CDR3 is made up of 15 amino acids. Trimming left V 1 base short and J 3 bases short, with 9 bases between. In germline, CDR1 is SGHTA, CDR2 FQGNSA. CDR3 DNA: TGTGCCAGCAGCTTAGTTATCGTGTACACCGGGGAGCTGTTTTTT. It specifies CASSLVIVYTGELFF.

This rearrangement joins TRBV10-1 to TRBJ1-2; TRBD1 matches at 9 bases. V lost 6 bases and J lost 6; bases outside the gene matches: 8. This CDR3 region has 14 residues. In germline, CDR1 is WNHNN, CDR2 SYGVQD (reference sequence). The CDR3 region is CASRHRGRMDGYTF. The CDR3 DNA reads as TGCGCCAGCAGACACAGGGGGCGCATGGATGGCTACACCTTC.

This clone was found a few times. The J gene is TRBJ1-2, the V gene TRBV6-5; 8 nucleotides line up with TRBD1. CDR1 MNHEY and CDR2 SVGAGI come from the germline V gene. J gave up 6 bases and V 0 bases, and 0 bases lay outside the gene matches. CDR3 length: 13 amino acids. The CDR3 loop reads CASSYSGQDGYTF. The CDR3 region has the DNA TGTGCCAGCAGTTACTCGGGACAGGATGGCTACACCTTC.

The chain carries TRBV27 and TRBJ2-5, with D possibly being TRBD1 (5 bases). Trimming took off 2 bases at V and 1 base at J, with 11 bases between the two ends. The CDR3 runs 15 residues. Germline V CDR1 and CDR2: MNHEY, SMNVEV (reference sequence). CDR3 loop: CASSLRGFGQETQYF. The CDR3 bases are TGTGCCAGCAGTTTAAGGGGTTTTGGCCAAGAGACCCAGTACTTC.

There are a few counts of this clone. The chain joins TRBV18 to TRBJ1-1, with D hard to call. V lost 6 bases, J lost 0 bases, and 11 bases lay in between. CDR3 length equals 14 residues. Germline assignment: CDR1 KGHSH and CDR2 LQKENI. For the CDR3, the DNA is TGTGCCAGCTCTCCGACTACACTGAACACTGAAGCTTTCTTT. Translating it yields CASSPTTLNTEAFF.

The chain carries TRBV5-6 and TRBJ2-7; tentative D call: TRBD2 (5 bases). Per the germline V gene, CDR1 is SGHDT and CDR2 is YYEEEE. The CDR3 totals 14 residues. Trimming took off 6 bases at V and 3 bases at J, with 16 bases between the two ends. CDR3 nucleotides: TGTGCCAGCACCTCCTGGGCGGGTAGCTACGAGCAGTACTTC. It codes for CASTSWAGSYEQYF.